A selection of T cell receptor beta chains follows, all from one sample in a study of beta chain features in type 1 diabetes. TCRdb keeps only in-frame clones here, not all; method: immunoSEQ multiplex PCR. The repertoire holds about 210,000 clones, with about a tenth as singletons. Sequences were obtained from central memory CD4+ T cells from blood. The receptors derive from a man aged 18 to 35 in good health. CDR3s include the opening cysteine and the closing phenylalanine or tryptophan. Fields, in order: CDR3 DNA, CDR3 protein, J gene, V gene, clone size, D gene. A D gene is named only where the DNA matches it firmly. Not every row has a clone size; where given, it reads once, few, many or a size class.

DNA: TGTGCCAGCAGGCCGGGACAGGGGGTATCTGGGGCCAACGTCCTGACTTTC
CDR3: CASRPGQGVSGANVLTF
J: TRBJ2-6
V: TRBV7-2
size: -
D: TRBD1

DNA: TGTGCCAGCAGCTTATCTGCAGGAAACACTGAAGCTTTCTTT
CDR3: CASSLSAGNTEAFF
J: TRBJ1-1
V: TRBV7-9
size: -
D: -

DNA: TGCAGCGTTGCCGAACCCTTATACGGACAGGCGAACACTGAAGCTTTCTTT
CDR3: CSVAEPLYGQANTEAFF
J: TRBJ1-1
V: TRBV29-1
size: few
D: TRBD1

DNA: TGTGCCAGCAGCCCCGCGGGGTTCACCGGGGAGCTGTTTTTT
CDR3: CASSPAGFTGELFF
J: TRBJ2-2
V: TRBV28
size: few
D: -

DNA: TGTGCCTGGAGTCTCGGAGGGCAAGAGACCCAGTACTTC
CDR3: CAWSLGGQETQYF
J: TRBJ2-5
V: TRBV30
size: few
D: -

DNA: TGCAGCGGCCTAATCCCCCGAGGAGGGAACACTGAAGCTTTCTTT
CDR3: CSGLIPRGGNTEAFF
J: TRBJ1-1
V: TRBV29-1
size: -
D: -

DNA: TGTGCCAGCAGCCGTCCCGGGACAGGGTCGACTGGAAACACCATATATTTT
CDR3: CASSRPGTGSTGNTIYF
J: TRBJ1-3
V: TRBV5-4
size: few
D: TRBD1

DNA: TGTGCCAGCAGACAGGTCACCTACGAGCAGTACTTC
CDR3: CASRQVTYEQYF
J: TRBJ2-7
V: TRBV9
size: -
D: -

DNA: TGCGCCAGCAGCCTTTTCATCGGCGGGGAGCTGTTTTTT
CDR3: CASSLFIGGELFF
J: TRBJ2-2
V: TRBV4-3
size: many
D: -

DNA: TGTGCCAGCAGGAACCCAGCTGCAACTAATGAAAAACTGTTTTTT
CDR3: CASRNPAATNEKLFF
J: TRBJ1-4
V: TRBV27
size: -
D: -

DNA: TGCAGTGCTAGGTCCTTAGAGACCCAGTACTTC
CDR3: CSARSLETQYF
J: TRBJ2-5
V: TRBV20-1
size: -
D: -

DNA: TGTGCCAGCAGTTACTCTGCCGGGACAGGAGACAATGAGCAGTTCTTC
CDR3: CASSYSAGTGDNEQFF
J: TRBJ2-1
V: TRBV6-5
size: few
D: TRBD1

DNA: TGCGCCAGCAGCCAAACCGGGACTAGCGGGAGTATCCACGAGCAGTACTTC
CDR3: CASSQTGTSGSIHEQYF
J: TRBJ2-7
V: TRBV4-3
size: few
D: TRBD2

DNA: TGCGCCAGCAGCCAAACAGCCTCCGGGAATTCACCCCTCCACTTT
CDR3: CASSQTASGNSPLHF
J: TRBJ1-6
V: TRBV4-1
size: -
D: -

DNA: TGCGCCAGCAGCCAAGGGGACAGGATCAACAATGAGCAGTTCTTC
CDR3: CASSQGDRINNEQFF
J: TRBJ2-1
V: TRBV4-3
size: few
D: TRBD1

DNA: TGCGCCAGCAGCTTGCAGGCGGGAACTGAAGCTTTCTTT
CDR3: CASSLQAGTEAFF
J: TRBJ1-1
V: TRBV5-1
size: few
D: -